A few counts support the clone carrying this T cell receptor beta chain. Antigen specificity is unknown. Per the germline V gene, CDR1 is MNHNS and CDR2 is SASEGT. The V end was cut by 4 bases, the J end by 2 bases, with 9 bases between. This CDR3 spans 14 amino acids. This sample was included in a study of CD8+ T cells in alopecia areata. The study's findings and limits: For lesional scalp, especially alopecia totalis/universalis, clonality was higher than in normal scalp.

In each case, RNA was isolated and then reverse transcribed into cDNA as the sequencing template. Profiled with immunoSEQ multiplex PCR; TCRdb holds only in-frame clones, not every one. The data show approximately 210,000 clones, with 66% seen just once and 1% to 1.5% held by the top ten. As to treatment: oral pan-JAK inhibitor, 5-10 mg twice daily. The researchers isolated CD4+ and CD8+ T cells from PBMCs by sorting. The specimen comprised CD4+ T cells sorted from blood, sampled at roughly week 45, from a patient treated with tofacitinib. The receptor comes from a human donor with alopecia areata. V usage is TRBV6-1 and J usage is TRBJ1-5; D is uncertain. The CDR3 sequence is CASSVQPGNQPQHF. CDR3 bases: TGTGCCAGCAGTGTCCAGCCAGGCAATCAGCCCCAGCATTTT.